The source of this TCR beta chain is a study of PD-1 blockade in mismatch repair-deficient tumors (dated 2017 in TCRdb). Background on the whole study: The trial enrolled 86 consecutive patients with 12 mismatch repair-deficient cancer types between September 2013 and September 2016, all previously treated and progressing. Deep sequencing of TCR CDR3 regions was used to track tumor-associated T cell clones in peripheral blood of patients responding to PD-1 blockade.

What the time point label conveys for this sample: peripheral blood before pembrolizumab. Mismatch repair deficiency in every enrolled patient was established by polymerase chain reaction or immunohistochemistry. TCR sequencing was performed for a few patients who responded to pembrolizumab therapy. The phase II trial prospectively evaluated PD-1 blockade with pembrolizumab in advanced mismatch repair-deficient cancers, independent of tissue of origin. Peripheral blood T cell samples were gathered serially, both before PD-1 blockade started and at multiple time points afterward. The timing of each blood sample was reported as weeks after the first dose of pembrolizumab. In regard to this clone: Its recognized antigen is unknown. Base-call qualities are not available, and no considerably larger clone is one nucleotide away.

Library creation used the immunoSEQ multiplex PCR assay. The clones in this table, taken by TCRdb from immuneACCESS, are in-frame only. Not every clone is retained; where verified, under half of the shortfall comes from an unresolved V gene, and the cause of the rest is unknown. The sample records fewer than 60,000 clones, 65% to 80% of which are singletons. The biggest ten clones account for roughly 3.3% of the sample. The cysteine opens and the phenylalanine closes a CDR3 of 12 amino acids. Left in the record is the CDR3 DNA by itself, 36 bases read in frame from the first base. At the junction V is shortened by 1 base and J by 6 bases, with 10 bases in between. The germline V gene specifies SQVTM as CDR1 and ANQGSEA as CDR2. Findings and caveats that apply to the study as a whole: Clones residing in the tumor, which were often undetectable in blood before treatment, expanded quickly after pembrolizumab and then contracted, generally before radiologic responses.

This clonotype originated in an adult with mismatch repair-deficient cancer. The chain joins TRBV29-1 to TRBJ2-7; the D segment could be TRBD1, given 5 matching bases. Specimen: PBMCs, collected before pembrolizumab treatment. The bases read TGCAGCGTTGAAGGGTCAGGGCGCGAGCAGTACTTC. It translates to CSVEGSGREQYF.